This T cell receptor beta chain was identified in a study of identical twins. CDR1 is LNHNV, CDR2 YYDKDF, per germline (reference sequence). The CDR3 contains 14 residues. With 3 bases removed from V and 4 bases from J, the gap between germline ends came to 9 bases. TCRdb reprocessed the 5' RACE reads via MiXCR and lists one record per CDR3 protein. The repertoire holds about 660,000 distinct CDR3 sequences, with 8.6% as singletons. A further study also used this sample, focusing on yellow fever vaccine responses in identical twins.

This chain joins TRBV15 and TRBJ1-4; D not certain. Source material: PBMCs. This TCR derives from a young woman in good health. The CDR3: CATSRAGSNEKLFF. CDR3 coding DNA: TGTGCCACCAGCAGGGCCGGGAGTAATGAAAAACTGTTTTTT.